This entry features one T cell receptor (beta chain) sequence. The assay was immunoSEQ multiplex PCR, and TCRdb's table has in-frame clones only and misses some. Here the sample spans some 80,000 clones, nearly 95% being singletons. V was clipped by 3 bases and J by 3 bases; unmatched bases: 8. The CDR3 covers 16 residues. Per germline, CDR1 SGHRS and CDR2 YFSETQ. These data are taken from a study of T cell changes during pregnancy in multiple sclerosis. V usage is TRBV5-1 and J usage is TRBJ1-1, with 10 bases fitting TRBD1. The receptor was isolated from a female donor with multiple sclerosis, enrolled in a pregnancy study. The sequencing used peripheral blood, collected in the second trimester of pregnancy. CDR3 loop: CASSYGTGVLDTEAFF. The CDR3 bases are TGCGCCAGCAGCTATGGGACAGGGGTTTTGGACACTGAAGCTTTCTTT.